This T cell receptor (beta chain) was obtained from a study of PD-1 blockade in classical Hodgkin lymphoma. Time point of the sample: cycle 4 day 1 (C4D1), after 6 weeks of nivolumab. In every patient, relapse followed autologous stem cell transplantation, while exposure to brentuximab vedotin differed. V dropped 2 bases and J dropped 7 bases, with 20 bases sitting between them. The germline CDR1 and CDR2 sequences are GTSNPN and SVGIG (reference sequence). This CDR3 has 15 amino acids. Data came from immunoSEQ multiplex PCR; TCRdb stores just in-frame clones and leaves some out. The top ten hold roughly a fifth of the sample, which has more than 40,000 clones, 80% seen once.

This clonotype originated in a human donor with classical Hodgkin lymphoma. The chain links TRBV30 to TRBJ1-2; D not resolved. This specimen was peripheral blood mononuclear cells (PBMCs), taken before the fourth cycle of nivolumab. The CDR3 here is CAWSFTFDGESGYTF. The CDR3 coding sequence is TGTGCCTGGAGTTTTACCTTCGACGGGGAGAGTGGCTACACCTTC.